These 26 T cell receptor beta chains came from one sample sequenced in a study of blood T cell repertoires in COVID-19 (dated by TCRdb to the early 2020s). Library generation was performed with the immunoSEQ multiplex PCR assay. The clones in this table, taken by TCRdb from immuneACCESS, are in-frame only. Not every clone is retained; where verified, under half of the shortfall comes from an unresolved V gene, and the cause of the rest is unknown. The table for this sample lists a few hundred thousand clones; 70% to 90% of them were counted only once. 5% to 7.5% of the sample belongs to the ten largest clones. The specimen was PBMCs or T cells enriched from blood (not recorded which). All receptors come from a woman aged 45-60 years who had been exposed to COVID-19.

The CDR3 reads CASSPQGPVTGELFF. The DNA of the CDR3 is TGTGCCAGCAGCCCTCAGGGCCCCGTCACCGGGGAGCTGTTTTTT. The V call is TRBV11-2, the J call TRBJ2-2, with D possibly TRBD1 on 5 matching bases. Germline CDR1 is SGHAT and CDR2 is FQNNGV. V was pared by 5 bases and J by 4 bases, with 14 bases between. The CDR3 consists of 15 residues.

The chain has TRBV13 and TRBJ2-1; D possibly corresponds to TRBD1 (6 bases). CDR1 is PRHDT and CDR2 is FYEKMQ in the germline V gene (reference sequence). Trimming took 5 bases from V and 3 from J, leaving 17 bases between them. The CDR3 is made up of 16 amino acids. This chain's CDR3 is CASSVWAGAGYNEQFF. The CDR3 coding sequence is TGTGCCAGCAGCGTGTGGGCAGGGGCTGGCTACAATGAGCAGTTCTTC.

The chain links TRBV19 to TRBJ2-1; 8 bases match TRBD1. Unmatched junction bases numbered 8, after V lost 4 bases and J lost 3 bases. CDR3 length equals 16 residues. Germline V lookup: CDR1 LNHDA, CDR2 SQIVND (reference sequence). In nucleotides, the CDR3 is TGTGCCAGTAGTAGCAGGGGGCCGTCCCTCTACAATGAGCAGTTCTTC. Translation: CASSSRGPSLYNEQFF. The full variable domain, with the rest looked up from reference TRBV19 and TRBJ2-1, is DGGITQSPKYLFRKEGQNVTLSCEQNLNHDAMYWYRQDPGQGLRLIYYSQIVNDFQKGDIAEGYSVSREKKESFPLTVTSAQKNPTAFYLCASSSRGPSLYNEQFFGPGTRLTVL.

The chain carries TRBV4-1 and TRBJ1-1; 9 bases align to TRBD1. CDR3 length: 16 residues. Germline values: CDR1 MGHRA, CDR2 YSYEKL. J was trimmed by 0 bases and V by 3 bases; bases with no gene match: 5. The CDR3: CASSHLTGGVNTEAFF. The CDR3 DNA reads as TGCGCCAGCAGCCATCTTACAGGGGGCGTGAACACTGAAGCTTTCTTT.

The chain couples TRBV3-1 (or the pseudogene TRBV3-2) to TRBJ1-3; 10 nucleotides agree with TRBD1. CDR1 is LGHDT and CDR2 is YNNKEL in the germline V gene (reference sequence). V lost 4 bases to trimming and J lost 4 bases; unmatched junction nucleotides: 10. The CDR3 has 17 amino acids. The CDR3 nucleotides are TGTGCCAGCAGCCCTCGACAGGGGGCGACGGTGGGAAACACCATATATTTT. As protein: CASSPRQGATVGNTIYF.

The chain links TRBV19 to TRBJ1-1; 8 bases fit TRBD1. This CDR3 is 14 amino acids long. With 8 bases clipped from V and 6 bases from J, the junction kept 11 bases outside the gene matches. Germline V lookup: CDR1 LNHDA, CDR2 SQIVND (reference sequence). This CDR3 reads CASGARDRSSEAFF. The DNA of the CDR3 is TGTGCCAGTGGCGCCCGGGACAGGAGCTCTGAAGCTTTCTTT.

This clone appeared a single time. CDR3 sequence: CATSSTTDTQYF. DNA of the CDR3: TGTGCCACCAGTAGCACGACAGATACGCAGTATTTT. This chain connects TRBV24-1 to TRBJ2-3, with D uncertain. The CDR3 has 12 residues. Germline loops: CDR1 KGHDR, CDR2 SFDVKD. Deletions cut 6 bases from V and 3 bases from J, with 6 bases between.

The gene calls are TRBV5-8 and TRBJ2-5, with D possibly TRBD1 on 5 matching bases. Germline assignment: CDR1 SGHTS and CDR2 YDEGEE. V lost 7 bases to trimming and J lost 4 bases, with 14 bases between them. The CDR3 length is 13 residues. CDR3 in amino acids: CASGRGRRETQYF. In DNA form, the CDR3 reads TGTGCCAGCGGAAGGGGCAGACGAGAGACCCAGTACTTC.

The CDR3 loop reads CASSDPHGSSGNTIYF. The CDR3 coding sequence is TGTGCCAGCAGTGACCCCCACGGGAGCTCTGGAAACACCATATATTTT. The V and J genes are TRBV2 and TRBJ1-3; no clear D gene. CDR1 is SNHLY and CDR2 is FYNNEI in the germline V gene. This CDR3 has 16 amino acids. Trimming cost V 3 bases and J 0 bases, with 12 bases left between them.

V gene TRBV7-6 combines with J gene TRBJ2-1; TRBD2 might be the D (6 bases). The germline V and J ends were trimmed by 5 bases and 7 bases, with 18 bases remaining between them. CDR3 length equals 15 residues. The germline CDR1 and CDR2 sequences are SGHVS and FNYEAQ. The CDR3, as DNA: TGTGCCAGCAGCCCACAAGGGAGGTCAGCAAATGAGCAGTTCTTC. Its translation: CASSPQGRSANEQFF.

The chain combines TRBV7-3 with TRBJ2-2; tentative D call: TRBD1 (6 bases). This CDR3 contains 15 residues. Between the trimmed V and J ends, which lost 4 bases and 3 bases, there was a span of 12 bases. Germline values: CDR1 SGHTA, CDR2 FQGTGA. The CDR3 here is CASSSRDKYTGELFF. The CDR3 DNA sequence: TGTGCCAGCAGCTCCCGGGACAAATACACCGGGGAGCTGTTTTTT.

This chain uses TRBV10-3 with TRBJ1-3; 8 nucleotides line up with TRBD1. V lost 0 bases to trimming and J lost 4 bases; unmatched junction nucleotides: 11. In germline, CDR1 is ENHRY, CDR2 SYGVKD. The CDR3 contains 18 residues. CDR3 loop: CAISESGQGSNSGNTIYF. DNA for the CDR3: TGTGCCATCAGTGAGTCTGGACAGGGAAGCAACTCAGGAAACACCATATATTTT.

The gene calls are TRBV5-6 and TRBJ2-4, with D possibly matching TRBD1 (6 bases). Germline V gene lookup returns CDR1 SGHDT and CDR2 YYEEEE. The CDR3 has 15 amino acids. V shed 2 bases and J shed 0 bases, with 9 bases lying between them. The CDR3 sequence is CASSLQGLAKNIQYF. The CDR3 region has the DNA TGTGCCAGCAGCTTACAGGGTTTAGCCAAAAACATTCAGTACTTC.

V and J are TRBV25-1 and TRBJ1-4; D unclear. Trimming stripped 3 bases from V and 7 bases from J, with 6 bases between. Germline values: CDR1 MGHDK, CDR2 SYGVNS. The CDR3 is 12 residues long. CDR3 sequence: CASSESGEKLFF. CDR3 bases: TGTGCCAGCAGTGAGTCAGGTGAAAAACTGTTTTTT. Full variable domain (missing parts from reference TRBV25-1 and TRBJ1-4): EADIYQTPRYLVIGTGKKITLECSQTMGHDKMYWYQQDPGMELHLIHYSYGVNSTEKGDLSSESTVSRIRTEHFPLTLESARPSHTSQYLCASSESGEKLFFGSGTQLSVL.

This clone appeared a few times. The V call is TRBV30, the J call TRBJ2-7; 11 bases are a match to TRBD2. In germline, CDR1 is GTSNPN, CDR2 SVGIG (reference sequence). Losses at the gene ends were 2 bases for V and 5 bases for J; bases not matched to a gene: 5. This CDR3 contains 14 residues. CDR3 sequence (DNA): TGTGCCTGGAGTCACGGGACTAGCGGCCACGAGCAGTACTTC. This gives the protein CAWSHGTSGHEQYF.

The gene calls are TRBV6-5 and TRBJ1-6, with D maybe TRBD1 (6 bases). V lost 5 bases and J lost 10, with 18 bases in between. Germline V CDR1 and CDR2: MNHEY, SVGAGI. This CDR3 region has 15 residues. The CDR3 DNA reads as TGTGCCAGCAGTCCTAATCCTAGGGGGGGGTCACCCCTCCACTTT. Translated: CASSPNPRGGSPLHF.

The chain uses TRBV14 and TRBJ2-7, with 9 bases aligning to TRBD1. The CDR3 loop spans 14 amino acids. V shed 4 bases, J shed 7 bases, and the junction held 8 bases outside the gene matches. Looked up from germline, CDR1 is SGHDN and CDR2 is FVKESK. CDR3 DNA: TGTGCCAGCAGCCTCCCCGGGACAGGGAGGGAGCAGTACTTC. Translation: CASSLPGTGREQYF.

This clone was counted once. The chain has TRBV7-2 and TRBJ1-1; 8 bases agree with TRBD1. The germline V gene encodes CDR1 SGHTA and CDR2 FQGNSA. The J segment lost 4 bases and the V segment lost 6 bases, leaving 7 bases of the junction unmatched. The CDR3 runs to 14 residues. In DNA, the CDR3 is TGTGCCAGCAGTCTAATGGACAGGGCCACTGAAGCTTTCTTT. The encoded protein is CASSLMDRATEAFF.

In this sample, this clone turned up a few times. The rearrangement links TRBV4-3 to TRBJ2-1, with D perhaps matching TRBD2 (6 bases). The germline V gene encodes CDR1 LGHNA and CDR2 YSLEER. V lost 0 bases and J lost 7, with 16 bases in between. This CDR3 has 16 amino acids. CDR3 DNA sequence: TGCGCCAGCAGCCAAGATCTCGCGGTGGGGGGAAATGAGCAGTTCTTC. Protein: CASSQDLAVGGNEQFF.

The V and J genes are TRBV5-1 and TRBJ2-7; D not resolved. Germline V gene sequence: CDR1 SGHRS, CDR2 YFSETQ. This CDR3 is built from 18 residues. Trimming removed 0 bases at V and 0 bases at J, with 19 bases between. This CDR3 reads CASSLAGSSTVGSYEQYF. The CDR3 bases are TGCGCCAGCAGCTTGGCTGGTTCTTCTACAGTCGGCTCCTACGAGCAGTACTTC.

The table lists this clone with a few counts. The chain uses TRBV10-3 and TRBJ1-6, with 8 positions matching TRBD1. The CDR3 is made up of 15 amino acids. Trimming at V came to 3 bases and at J to 8 bases, leaving 6 bases not matched to a gene. Germline loops: CDR1 ENHRY, CDR2 SYGVKD. The CDR3 here is CAISDGQGGDSPLHF. The DNA for the CDR3 is TGTGCCATCAGTGATGGACAGGGAGGAGATTCACCCCTCCACTTT.

The chain joins TRBV19 to TRBJ2-7; TRBD1 aligns across 9 bases. The junction had 6 bases not matched to a gene; V was cut back by 8 bases and J by 4 bases. Germline CDR1 is LNHDA and CDR2 is SQIVND (reference sequence). The CDR3 totals 13 residues. Here the CDR3 DNA reads TGTGCCAGTGGTAACAGGGGGCGATACGAGCAGTACTTC. Its protein product is CASGNRGRYEQYF.

The chain recombines TRBV5-6 with TRBJ2-7; D ambiguous. The CDR3 spans 13 residues. Trimming left V 3 bases short and J 7 bases short, with 14 bases between. Germline CDR1 and CDR2: SGHDT and YYEEEE. CDR3 loop: CASSSKNLGEQYF. The DNA for the CDR3 is TGTGCCAGCAGCTCGAAGAATCTAGGAGAGCAGTACTTC. Drawing the rest from reference TRBV5-6 and TRBJ2-7, the complete variable domain is DAGVTQSPTHLIKTRGQQVTLRCSPKSGHDTVSWYQQALGQGPQFIFQYYEEEERQRGNFPDRFSGHQFPNYSSELNVNALLLGDSALYLCASSSKNLGEQYFGPGTRLTVT.

This chain uses TRBV7-8 with TRBJ1-5, with D unclear. With 1 base removed from V and 5 bases from J, the gap between germline ends came to 6 bases. Germline CDR1 SGHVS, CDR2 FQNEAQ. The CDR3 spans 13 residues. CDR3 residues: CASSLVPDQPQHF. CDR3 nucleotides: TGTGCCAGCAGCTTAGTTCCTGATCAGCCCCAGCATTTT. Looking up the rest from reference TRBV7-8 and TRBJ1-5 gives the full variable domain: GAGVSQSPRYKVAKRGQDVALRCDPISGHVSLFWYQQALGQGPEFLTYFQNEAQLDKSGLPSDRFFAERPEGSVSTLKIQRTQQEDSAVYLCASSLVPDQPQHFGDGTRLSIL.

The V gene is TRBV7-9, the J gene TRBJ1-2; D ambiguous. The V gene lost 5 bases and the J gene lost 8 bases, with 12 bases spanning the gap. There are 12 residues in the CDR3. Germline values: CDR1 SEHNR, CDR2 FQNEAQ (reference sequence). The CDR3 sequence: CASSAPGGGYTF. As DNA, the CDR3 is TGTGCCAGCAGCGCCCCGGGTGGGGGCTACACCTTC.

The chain couples TRBV5-6 to TRBJ2-7; 10 bases align to TRBD1. V lost 4 bases, J lost 6 bases, and 10 bases stayed unmatched. The germline V gene has CDR1 SGHDT and CDR2 YYEEEE. This CDR3 has 15 residues. DNA of the CDR3: TGTGCCAGCAGCCCCCCCGGGACAGGGGTCGGCGAGCAGTACTTC. Its protein is CASSPPGTGVGEQYF.